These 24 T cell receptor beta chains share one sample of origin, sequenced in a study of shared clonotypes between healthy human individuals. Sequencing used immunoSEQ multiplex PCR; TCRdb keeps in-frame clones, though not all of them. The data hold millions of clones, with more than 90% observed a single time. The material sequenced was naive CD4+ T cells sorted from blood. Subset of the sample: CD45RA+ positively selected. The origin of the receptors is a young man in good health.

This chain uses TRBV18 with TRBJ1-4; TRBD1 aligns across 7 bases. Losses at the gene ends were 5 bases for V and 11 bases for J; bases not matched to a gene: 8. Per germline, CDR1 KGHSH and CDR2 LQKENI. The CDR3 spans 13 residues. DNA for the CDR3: TGTGCCAGCTCAGCCGACAGGGTTGGCAAACTGTTTTTT. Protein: CASSADRVGKLFF.

The CDR3, as DNA: TGTGCCAGCAGTTACCGGGACACTAACACCATATATTTT. Amino acids: CASSYRDTNTIYF. The V call is TRBV6-6, the J call TRBJ1-3; perhaps TRBD1 as D (6 bases). Trimming cost V 2 bases and J 7 bases, with 9 bases left between them. CDR3 length: 13 residues. CDR1 is MNHNY, CDR2 SVGAGI, per germline (reference sequence).

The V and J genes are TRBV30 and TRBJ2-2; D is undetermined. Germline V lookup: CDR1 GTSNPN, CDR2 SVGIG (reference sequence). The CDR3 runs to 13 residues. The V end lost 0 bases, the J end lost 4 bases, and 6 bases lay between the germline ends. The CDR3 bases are TGTGCCTGGAGTGTTTGGGTCACCGGGGAGCTGTTTTTT. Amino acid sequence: CAWSVWVTGELFF. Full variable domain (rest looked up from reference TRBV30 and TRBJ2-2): SQTIHQWPATLVQPVGSPLSLECTVEGTSNPNLYWYRQAAGRGLQLLFYSVGIGQISSEVPQNLSASRPQDRQFILSSKKLLLSDSGFYLCAWSVWVTGELFFGEGSRLTVL.

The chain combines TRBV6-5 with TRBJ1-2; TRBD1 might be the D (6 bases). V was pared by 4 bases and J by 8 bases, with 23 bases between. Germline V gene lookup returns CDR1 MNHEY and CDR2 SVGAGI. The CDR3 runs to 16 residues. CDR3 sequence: CASSSIRGAEARGYTF. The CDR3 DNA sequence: TGTGCCAGCAGTTCGATTAGGGGGGCTGAGGCTCGGGGCTACACCTTC.

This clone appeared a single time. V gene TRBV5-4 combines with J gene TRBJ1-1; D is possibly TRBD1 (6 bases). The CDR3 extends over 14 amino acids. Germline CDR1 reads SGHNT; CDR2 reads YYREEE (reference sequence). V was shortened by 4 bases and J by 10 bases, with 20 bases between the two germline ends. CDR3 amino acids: CASSDTSGVSGAFF. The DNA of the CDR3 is TGTGCCAGCAGCGATACCTCAGGGGTATCTGGAGCTTTCTTT. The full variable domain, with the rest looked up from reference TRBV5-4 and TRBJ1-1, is ETGVTQSPTHLIKTRGQQVTLRCSSQSGHNTVSWYQQALGQGPQFIFQYYREEENGRGNFPPRFSGLQFPNYSSELNVNALELDDSALYLCASSDTSGVSGAFFGQGTRLTVV.

The chain's CDR3 is CASSQGVPTDTQYF. The DNA of the CDR3 is TGTGCCAGCAGCCAGGGGGTACCCACAGATACGCAGTATTTT. The gene calls are TRBV9 and TRBJ2-3; 7 positions agree with TRBD1. The CDR3 spans 14 residues. The V gene end was trimmed by 4 bases and the J gene end by 2 bases; junction bases not matched to a gene: 4. Per germline, CDR1 SGDLS and CDR2 YYNGEE.

CDR3 DNA sequence: TGTGCCAGCAGTACCCCCGGGACAGGGGGTGAGAACACTGAAGCTTTCTTT. The encoded protein is CASSTPGTGGENTEAFF. The chain carries TRBV28 and TRBJ1-1; 11 nucleotides agree with TRBD1. With V trimmed by 5 bases and J by 1 base, 9 bases remained unmatched. The CDR3 runs 17 residues. Germline assignment: CDR1 MDHEN and CDR2 SYDVKM.

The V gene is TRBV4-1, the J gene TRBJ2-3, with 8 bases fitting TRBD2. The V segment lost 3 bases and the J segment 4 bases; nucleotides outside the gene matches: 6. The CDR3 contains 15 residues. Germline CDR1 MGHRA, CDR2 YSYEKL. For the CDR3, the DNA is TGCGCCAGCAGCCACGGGGGGGCCACATCAGATACGCAGTATTTT. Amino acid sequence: CASSHGGATSDTQYF.

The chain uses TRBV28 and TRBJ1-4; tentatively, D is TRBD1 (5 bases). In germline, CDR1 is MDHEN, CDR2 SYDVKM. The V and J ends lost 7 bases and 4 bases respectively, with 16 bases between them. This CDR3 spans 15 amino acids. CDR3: CASTVSDRNNEKLFF. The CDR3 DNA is TGTGCCAGCACCGTTTCAGACAGAAATAATGAAAAACTGTTTTTT.

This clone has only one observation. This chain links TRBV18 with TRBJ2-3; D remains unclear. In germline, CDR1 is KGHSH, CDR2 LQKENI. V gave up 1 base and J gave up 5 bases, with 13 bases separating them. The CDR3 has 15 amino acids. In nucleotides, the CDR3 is TGTGCCAGCTCACCACTTCCGTCTACCGGAGATACGCAGTATTTT. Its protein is CASSPLPSTGDTQYF.

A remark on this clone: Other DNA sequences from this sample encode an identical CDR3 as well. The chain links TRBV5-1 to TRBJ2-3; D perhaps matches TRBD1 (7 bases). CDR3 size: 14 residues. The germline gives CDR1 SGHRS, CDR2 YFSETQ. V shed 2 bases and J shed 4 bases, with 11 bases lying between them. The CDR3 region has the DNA TGCGCCAGCAGCTTAGACAGGGAGGCAGATACGCAGTATTTT. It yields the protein CASSLDREADTQYF.

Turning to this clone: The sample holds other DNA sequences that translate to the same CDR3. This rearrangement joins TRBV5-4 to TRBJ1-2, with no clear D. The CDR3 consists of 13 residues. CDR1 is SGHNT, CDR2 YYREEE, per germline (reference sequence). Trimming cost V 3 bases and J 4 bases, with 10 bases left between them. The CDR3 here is CASSSDSLYGYTF. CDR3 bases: TGTGCCAGCAGCTCGGACTCCCTCTATGGCTACACCTTC.

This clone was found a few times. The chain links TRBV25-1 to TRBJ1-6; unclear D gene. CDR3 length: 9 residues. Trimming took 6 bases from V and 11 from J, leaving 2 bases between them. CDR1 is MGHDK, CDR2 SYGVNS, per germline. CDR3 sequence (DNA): TGTGCCAGCAGCGCACCCCTCCACTTT. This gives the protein CASSAPLHF.

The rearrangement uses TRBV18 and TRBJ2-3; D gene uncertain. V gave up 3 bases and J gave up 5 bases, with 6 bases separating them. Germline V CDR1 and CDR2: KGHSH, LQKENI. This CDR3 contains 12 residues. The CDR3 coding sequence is TGTGCCAGCTCACCCCAGGTAGATACGCAGTATTTT. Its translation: CASSPQVDTQYF.

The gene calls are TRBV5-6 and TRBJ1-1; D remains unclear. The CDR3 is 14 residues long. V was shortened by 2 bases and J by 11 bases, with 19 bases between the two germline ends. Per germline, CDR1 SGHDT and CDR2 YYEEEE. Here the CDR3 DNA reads TGTGCCAGCAGCTTAATCCAAGTCCTACTCCTGGCTTTCTTT. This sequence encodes CASSLIQVLLLAFF.

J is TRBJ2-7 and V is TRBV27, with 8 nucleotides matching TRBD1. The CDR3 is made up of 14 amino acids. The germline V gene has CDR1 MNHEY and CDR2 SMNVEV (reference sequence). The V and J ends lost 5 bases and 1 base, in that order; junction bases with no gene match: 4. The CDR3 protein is CASSPRDRSYEQYF. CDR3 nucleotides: TGTGCCAGCAGTCCACGGGACAGGTCCTACGAGCAGTACTTC.

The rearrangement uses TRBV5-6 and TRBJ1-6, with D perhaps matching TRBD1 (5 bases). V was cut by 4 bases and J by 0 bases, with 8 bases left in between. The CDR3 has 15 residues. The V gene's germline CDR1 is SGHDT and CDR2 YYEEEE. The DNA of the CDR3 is TGTGCCAGCAGCGACAGTGTCTCCTATAATTCACCCCTCCACTTT. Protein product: CASSDSVSYNSPLHF.

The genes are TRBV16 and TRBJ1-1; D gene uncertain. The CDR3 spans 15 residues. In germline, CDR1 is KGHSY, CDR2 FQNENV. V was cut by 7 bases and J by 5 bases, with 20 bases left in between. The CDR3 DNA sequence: TGTGCCAGCATAGCCCCGAGGACTTTTAGTACTGAAGCTTTCTTT. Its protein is CASIAPRTFSTEAFF.

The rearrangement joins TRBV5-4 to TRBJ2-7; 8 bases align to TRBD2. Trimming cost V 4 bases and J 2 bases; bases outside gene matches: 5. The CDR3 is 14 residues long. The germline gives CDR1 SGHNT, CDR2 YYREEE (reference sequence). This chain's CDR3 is CASSPSGRTYEQYF. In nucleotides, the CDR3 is TGTGCCAGCAGCCCCAGCGGGAGAACCTACGAGCAGTACTTC.

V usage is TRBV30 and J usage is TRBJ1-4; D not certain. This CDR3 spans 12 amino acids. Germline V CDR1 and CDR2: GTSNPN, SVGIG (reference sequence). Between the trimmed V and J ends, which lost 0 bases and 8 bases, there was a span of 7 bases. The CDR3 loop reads CAWSVFREKLFF. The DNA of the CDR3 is TGTGCCTGGAGTGTATTCCGAGAAAAACTGTTTTTT.

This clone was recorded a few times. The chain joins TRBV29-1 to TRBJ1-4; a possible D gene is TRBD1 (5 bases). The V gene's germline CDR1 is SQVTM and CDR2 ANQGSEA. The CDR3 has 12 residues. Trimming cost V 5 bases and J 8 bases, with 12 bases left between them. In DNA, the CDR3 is TGCAGCGTTCGGGGGAGTGGGGAAAAACTGTTTTTT. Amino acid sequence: CSVRGSGEKLFF. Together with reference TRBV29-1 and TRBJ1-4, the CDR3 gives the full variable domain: SAVISQKPSRDICQRGTSLTIQCQVDSQVTMMFWYRQQPGQSLTLIATANQGSEATYESGFVIDKFPISRPNLTFSTLTVSNMSPEDSSIYLCSVRGSGEKLFFGSGTQLSVL.

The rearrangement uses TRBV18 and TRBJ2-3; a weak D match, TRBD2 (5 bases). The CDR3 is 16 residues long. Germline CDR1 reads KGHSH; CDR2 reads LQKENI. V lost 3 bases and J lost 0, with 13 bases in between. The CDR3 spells CASSPSAGLSTDTQYF. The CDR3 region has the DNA TGTGCCAGCTCACCCTCTGCGGGTTTAAGCACAGATACGCAGTATTTT.

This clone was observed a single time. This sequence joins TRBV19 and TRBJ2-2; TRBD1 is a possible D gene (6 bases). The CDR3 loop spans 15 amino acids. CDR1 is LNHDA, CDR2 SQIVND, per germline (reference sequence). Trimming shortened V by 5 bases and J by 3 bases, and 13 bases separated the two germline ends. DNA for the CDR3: TGTGCCAGTAGTTGGGGGCCGGCGTACACCGGGGAGCTGTTTTTT. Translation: CASSWGPAYTGELFF.

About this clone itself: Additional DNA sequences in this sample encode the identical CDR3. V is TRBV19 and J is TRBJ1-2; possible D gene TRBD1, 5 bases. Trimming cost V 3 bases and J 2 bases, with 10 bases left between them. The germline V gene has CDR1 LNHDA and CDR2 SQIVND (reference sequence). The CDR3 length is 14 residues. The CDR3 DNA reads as TGTGCCAGTAGTATCGGACAAGTCAACTATGGCTACACCTTC. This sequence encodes CASSIGQVNYGYTF.